This T cell receptor (beta chain) emerged from a study of T cells in Graves' hyperthyroidism and ophthalmopathy (dated by TCRdb to the late 2010s). About the full investigation: Peripheral blood samples were taken at the time of initial diagnosis, prior to any treatment. The paper describes TCR Vbeta CDR3 sequencing of some 130 peripheral blood samples, made up of 43 ophthalmopathy patients, approximately 73 hyperthyroidism patients and roughly 17 progressor patients. Prospective prediction of ophthalmopathy was tested in an independent validation cohort consisting of 18 to 20 hyperthyroidism patients and more than 15 patients who later progressed to ophthalmopathy. Following sampling, methimazole starting at 30 mg daily was given to hyperthyroidism patients, and high-dose intravenous methylprednisolone was given to ophthalmopathy patients. In about 6 Graves' hyperthyroidism patients, the study also compared T-cell repertoires from thyroid tissue with T-cell repertoires from blood. TCR V-J signatures able to tell the groups apart were searched for in a discovery cohort of approximately 95 patients, of whom 43 had Graves' ophthalmopathy and 55 to 65 had stable Graves' hyperthyroidism. For training and testing, the 100 or so patients in the discovery cohort were randomly divided in a 7:3 ratio.

Stable Graves' hyperthyroidism was defined as no progression to ophthalmopathy during 18 months of follow-up. The hyperthyroidism patients were between 18 and 65 years old and newly diagnosed, with a disease duration of less than 2 months. The study excluded patients with uncontrolled infections, other autoimmune diseases, pregnancy or lactation. Diagnoses were established on the basis of clinical symptoms, serum thyroxine and TRAb, thyroid ultrasound, and orbital computed tomography. Ficoll-Paque density gradient centrifugation was used to isolate PBMCs from around 10 ml of fresh peripheral blood. Trizol reagent was used to extract total RNA, and RNA quality was then checked on an Agilent 2100 Bioanalyzer. The CDR3 holds 16 amino acids from the cysteine to the phenylalanine. The only DNA kept is the CDR3, 48 bases in frame from the first base. At the junction V is shortened by 3 bases and J by 0 bases; bases outside the gene matches: 5.

The TCR beta CDR3 regions were amplified from RNA transcripts. A first-round RT-PCR of the TCR CDR3 used the HTBI primer set with the Qiagen OneStep RT-PCR kit. A second multiplex PCR round built the libraries, followed by size selection and purification. Libraries were sequenced paired-end with 100 bp reads on an Illumina HiSeq2000. The study's own analysis went as follows. Raw data were processed with SOAPnuke, discarding reads with adapters, uncalled bases, mean Phred below 15, or no exact constant-primer or identifier match. High-quality paired reads were merged with COPE v1.2.5, and unique nucleotide sequences were defined as clonotypes. MiTCR v1.1 was used to align clonotypes to the IMGT TRBV, TRBD and TRBJ reference segments. The analysis was restricted to V-J combinations with a frequency above 0.0001, which together covered around 99% of the repertoires. A TCS score was defined as the ratio between F50 (clonal expansion) and ExV (chaos), using BLOSUM62-based TCRdist between CDR3 peptides within each V-J. Welch's t-statistics and random forest reduced around 550 V-J features to 13, which were used in a naive Bayes classifier (R e1071). TCRdb reanalyzed the raw reads on its own, using fastp at Q25 for trimming and MiXCR for clone calling, and kept in-frame beta chains. Merged by CDR3 protein, the rows form single entries marked with the most common genes and DNA. The V and J calls here are based on TCRdb, not the publication. The sample yields hundreds of thousands of distinct CDR3 sequences; less than 15% were counted once. The ten largest account for 9.2% of the sample.

Results the study describes overall, beyond this receptor: No statistical method was used to fix the sample size in advance, and group allocation was not hidden from the investigators. In validation, the model predicted progression to ophthalmopathy a median of 6.5 months before onset, with about 67% sensitivity and more than 72% specificity. A model built on a 13 V-J signature distinguished ophthalmopathy from stable hyperthyroidism, reaching around 90% sensitivity and 81.08% specificity in cross-validation and 80%/75% in testing. Most expanded thyroid clonotypes (frequency above 0.001) were also found in blood, which suggests that blood repertoires may mirror thyroid immune responses.

A note on this clonotype: Its antigen has not been determined. Base quality data are lacking; no much larger clone is found one base away.

This clonotype was sampled from a woman in her late teens or twenties with Graves' hyperthyroidism. This chain joins TRBV12-3 or TRBV12-4 to TRBJ2-3, and TRBD2 matches 8 of the central bases. The specimen sequenced was blood. Here is the DNA: TGTGCCAGCAGTTTGTCGGGGGGGGCCAGCACAGATACGCAGTATTTT. Translated, it reads CASSLSGGASTDTQYF.